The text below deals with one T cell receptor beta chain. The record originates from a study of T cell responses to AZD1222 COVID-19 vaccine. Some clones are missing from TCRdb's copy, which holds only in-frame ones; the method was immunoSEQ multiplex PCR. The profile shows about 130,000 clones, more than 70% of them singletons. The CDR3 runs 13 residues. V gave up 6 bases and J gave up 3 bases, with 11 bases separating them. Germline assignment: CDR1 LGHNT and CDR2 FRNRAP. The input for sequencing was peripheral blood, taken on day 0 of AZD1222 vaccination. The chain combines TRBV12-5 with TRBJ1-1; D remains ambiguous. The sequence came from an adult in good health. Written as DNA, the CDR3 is TGTGCTAGTGGCCGCGACGGGTACACTGAAGCTTTCTTT. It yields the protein CASGRDGYTEAFF.